This TCR beta chain was observed in a study of somatic mutations in cytotoxic T cells in rheumatoid arthritis. Study-level information: Blood samples of around 30 ml were drawn from patients (in EDTA) right after diagnosis and before any treatment. The authors flow-sorted some V beta antibody-stained T-cell populations at nearly 100% purity, including V beta1+ cells that they sequenced for TCRB.

Flow cytometry was used to check the purity of CD4+ and CD8+ cells, which had been isolated by positive magnetic bead selection. Per the authors' pipeline: When patient CD8+ clones larger than 1% were compared with published virus-specific TCRB sequences, few matched. Only in-frame clones appear in the TCRdb table, and some are missing; sequencing was by immunoSEQ multiplex PCR. That table gives V, J and clone size, and the DNA gave D and trimming. Counted here are roughly 10,000 clones, around nine tenths occurring once; the ten biggest clones make up around 1%. The germline gives CDR1 MDHEN, CDR2 SYDVKM. Trimming removed 5 bases at V and 8 bases at J, with 15 bases between. The CDR3 has 14 residues.

Material: CD4+ T cells sorted from blood. The chain has TRBV28 and TRBJ1-4; D might be TRBD1 (5 bases). This receptor was obtained from a woman aged 18-35 years with rheumatoid arthritis. CDR3 protein: CASSPGAWGEKLFF. CDR3 sequence (DNA): TGTGCCAGCAGTCCTGGAGCCTGGGGCGAAAAACTGTTTTTT.